What follows is one TCR beta chain and its context. The entry originates in a study of T cell changes during pregnancy in multiple sclerosis. Germline assignment: CDR1 SGHVS and CDR2 FQNEAQ. This CDR3 has 12 residues. With 5 bases removed from V and 3 bases from J, the gap between germline ends came to 8 bases. TCRdb's copy holds only in-frame clones and misses some; the assay was immunoSEQ multiplex PCR. The data hold roughly 69,000 clones, with 92% observed a single time. The chain joins TRBV7-8 to TRBJ2-7; no clear D gene. The specimen was peripheral blood, collected after pregnancy. The sequence was collected from a female donor with multiple sclerosis, enrolled in a pregnancy study. CDR3 nucleotides: TGTGCCAGCAGCCCCAGTGGCTACGAGCAGTACTTC. Translated, it gives CASSPSGYEQYF.